Listed below are T cell receptor beta chains from one sample, sequenced in a study of blood T cell repertoires in COVID-19. TCRdb's table, derived via immunoSEQ multiplex PCR, lists solely in-frame clones and lacks some. The sample lists 68,000 or so clones, about 91% occurring once. Sequencing was performed on peripheral blood. The receptor set was obtained from a woman in her 70s with acute or convalescent COVID-19. CDR3s include the opening cysteine and the closing phenylalanine or tryptophan. D genes are given only for firm matches. The size of a clone is reported for some rows only, either as once, few or many, or as a class for expanded clones.

abundance	j_gene	v_gene	d_gene	CDR3nt	CDR3aa
-	TRBJ1-5	TRBV4-3	-	TGCGCCAGCAGCCAAGATTACGAGACAGGATATCAGCCCCAGCATTTT	CASSQDYETGYQPQHF
-	TRBJ1-3	TRBV9	TRBD1	TGTGCCAGCAGCGTAGGATCCCGGGGACAGGGAAGAGGAAACACCATATATTTT	CASSVGSRGQGRGNTIYF
-	TRBJ2-5	TRBV4-1	TRBD1	TGCGCCAGCAGCCAGACAGGGAACATCATGAAAGAGACCCAGTACTTC	CASSQTGNIMKETQYF
-	TRBJ2-1	TRBV6-6	TRBD1	TGTGCCAGCAGTCAAATTCCGGGACAGGGCGCTGTGAATGAGCAGTTCTTC	CASSQIPGQGAVNEQFF
few	TRBJ1-2	TRBV6-5	-	TGTGCCAGCAGTTTTACAGGGACGGGCGGCTACACCTTC	CASSFTGTGGYTF
-	TRBJ1-2	TRBV7-8	TRBD1	TGTGCCAGCAGCCCCACAGGGGTGCCGGACTATGGCTACACCTTC	CASSPTGVPDYGYTF
-	TRBJ1-2	TRBV5-6	-	TGTGCCAGCACGGACAGACCCTTTTCTAACTATGGCTACACCTTC	CASTDRPFSNYGYTF
few	TRBJ2-7	TRBV28	TRBD1	TGTGCCAGCAGTCGGACAGGGATCCACGAGCAGTACTTC	CASSRTGIHEQYF
-	TRBJ2-1	TRBV29-1	TRBD1	TGCAGCGTACAGGGGGCGGTCAAACACGATGAGCAGTTCTTC	CSVQGAVKHDEQFF
few	TRBJ1-3	TRBV6-5	-	TGTGCCAGCGGGGTCGAGGGCTCTGGAAACACCATATATTTT	CASGVEGSGNTIYF
-	TRBJ1-5	TRBV24-1	TRBD1	TGTGCCACCAGTGATTTACCCGGACAGGGGAGCAATCAGCCCCAGCATTTT	CATSDLPGQGSNQPQHF
-	TRBJ2-7	TRBV28	TRBD1	TGTGCCAGCAGTAGCCACGGGACAGGGACATACGAGCAGTACTTC	CASSSHGTGTYEQYF
-	TRBJ2-1	TRBV7-3	TRBD2	TGTGCCAGCAGCTTTAGCGGGAGGGAGTACAATGAGCAGTTCTTC	CASSFSGREYNEQFF
once	TRBJ1-1	TRBV4-3	-	TGCGCCAGCAGCCAAGAGGCAGGGGACACTGAAGCTTTCTTT	CASSQEAGDTEAFF
-	TRBJ1-2	TRBV28	TRBD1	TGTGCCAGCAGACCTGGGGACAGGGGCTATGGCTACACCTTC	CASRPGDRGYGYTF
-	TRBJ2-7	TRBV4-1	TRBD2	TGCGCCAGCAGCCCCTGGACGGGGACTAGCGGCTACGAGCAGTACTTC	CASSPWTGTSGYEQYF
-	TRBJ1-5	TRBV29-1	-	TGCAGCGTTAAAGGGGGAGTCTTCGGCAATCAGCCCCAGCATTTT	CSVKGGVFGNQPQHF
-	TRBJ2-7	TRBV7-3	-	TGTGCCAGCAGCTTGGGGGGGACAGGATCCTACGAGCAGTACTTC	CASSLGGTGSYEQYF
-	TRBJ2-5	TRBV5-1	-	TGCGCCAGCAGCTTGGCCTTGGACACCGGGAGAGAGACCCAGTACTTC	CASSLALDTGRETQYF
-	TRBJ1-1	TRBV28	-	TGTGCCAGCAGTCCACAGATGAACACTGAAGCTTTCTTT	CASSPQMNTEAFF
-	TRBJ2-3	TRBV29-1	-	TGCAGCGTTGAAGGGCGGTTCTATACGCAGTATTTT	CSVEGRFYTQYF
-	TRBJ1-1	TRBV5-1	TRBD1	TGCGCCAGCAGCTTGACTACAGGGGGCACTGAAGCTTTCTTT	CASSLTTGGTEAFF
-	TRBJ2-3	TRBV9	-	TGTGCCAGCAGCGTTGCCTCTACGACTAGCACAGATACGCAGTATTTT	CASSVASTTSTDTQYF
few	TRBJ1-5	TRBV9	-	TGTGCCAGCAGCGTAAGCGGGGTTGGGCAGCCCCAGCATTTT	CASSVSGVGQPQHF
-	TRBJ1-2	TRBV28	TRBD1	TGTGCCAGCACTCGTGCGGGGGGGACAGGGGTCTATGGCTACACCTTC	CASTRAGGTGVYGYTF
-	TRBJ2-1	TRBV4-3	TRBD2	TGCGCCAGCAGCCAAGATAGCGGGAAGTACAATGAGCAGTTCTTC	CASSQDSGKYNEQFF
once	TRBJ2-1	TRBV6-5	TRBD1	TGTGCCAGCAAAAACAGGGGGCGAAGTAATGAGCAGTTCTTC	CASKNRGRSNEQFF
-	TRBJ2-7	TRBV19	-	TGTGCCAGTAAGAGCTTGACTAACCCGCCCTACGAGCAGTACTTC	CASKSLTNPPYEQYF
-	TRBJ1-4	TRBV12-3/TRBV12-4	-	TGTGCCAGCAGTTTAGCCGCGTATGAAAAACTGTTTTTT	CASSLAAYEKLFF
-	TRBJ1-1	TRBV7-3	-	TGTGCCAGCAGCTTAACACAGGGAGCTGAAGCTTTCTTT	CASSLTQGAEAFF
-	TRBJ2-1	TRBV13	TRBD1	TGTGCCAGCAGCCCCGCGACAGGGATAGACAATGAGCAGTTCTTC	CASSPATGIDNEQFF
-	TRBJ1-4	TRBV6-2/TRBV6-3	-	TGTGCCAGCAGTTCACGGAGGCATGAAAAACTGTTTTTT	CASSSRRHEKLFF
-	TRBJ1-5	TRBV18	TRBD1	TGTGCCAGCTCACCTCGACAGGGTGTGGGCAATCAGCCCCAGCATTTT	CASSPRQGVGNQPQHF
-	TRBJ2-7	TRBV11-2	TRBD1	TGTGCCAGCAGCCCAATAAACCGACCCCAGGGGGCGAGCTACGAGCAGTACTTC	CASSPINRPQGASYEQYF
few	TRBJ1-2	TRBV19	TRBD1	TGTGCCAGTAGTGTATTCGGACAGGGAGGCTATGGCTACACCTTC	CASSVFGQGGYGYTF
-	TRBJ2-1	TRBV13	TRBD2	TGTGCCAGCAGCTCCCCAGCGGGAGGCCTCTACAATGAGCAGTTCTTC	CASSSPAGGLYNEQFF
-	TRBJ1-1	TRBV12-3/TRBV12-4	-	TGTGCCAGCAGTTTACGGGGGTCGTGGGCTTTCTTT	CASSLRGSWAFF
once	TRBJ1-1	TRBV29-1	-	TGCAGCGTTAGGGACTCCGGGAACACTGAAGCTTTCTTT	CSVRDSGNTEAFF
-	TRBJ1-1	TRBV29-1	TRBD1	TGCAGCGTTGGCCCGGGACAGGGGAACACTGAAGCTTTCTTT	CSVGPGQGNTEAFF
-	TRBJ2-7	TRBV5-5	-	TGTGCCAGCAGCTTGTACCACACAGTCTACTCCTACGAGCAGTACTTC	CASSLYHTVYSYEQYF
-	TRBJ2-1	TRBV29-1	-	TGCAGCGGCTCTATATGGAGCTCCTACAATGAGCAGTTCTTC	CSGSIWSSYNEQFF
-	TRBJ1-2	TRBV5-1	-	TGCGCCAGCAGCTTGGAGACGAAGGGGTATGGCTACACCTTC	CASSLETKGYGYTF
-	TRBJ1-5	TRBV19	TRBD1	TGTGCCAGTAGTACGGGGGACAGGGTCAATCAGCCCCAGCATTTT	CASSTGDRVNQPQHF
-	TRBJ1-3	TRBV9	-	TGTGCCAGCAGCGTCGAACAGGGTAATCCCGGAAACACCATATATTTT	CASSVEQGNPGNTIYF
-	TRBJ2-1	TRBV9	TRBD2	TGTGCCAGCAGCGTAGACGGACTAGCGGGAGGGTCTTTATACAATGAGCAGTTCTTC	CASSVDGLAGGSLYNEQFF
-	TRBJ1-2	TRBV6-2/TRBV6-3	-	TGTGCCAGCAGTTACGCGGCGATTTTAGGCTACACCTTC	CASSYAAILGYTF
-	TRBJ2-2	TRBV15	-	TGTGCCACCAGCAGAGGGGCAGGGGCTAACGCCGGGGAGCTGTTTTTT	CATSRGAGANAGELFF
few	TRBJ1-1	TRBV27	-	TGTGCCAGCAGTCGGGAGGCCACTGAAGCTTTCTTT	CASSREATEAFF
-	TRBJ1-4	TRBV28	-	TGTGCCAGCAGTTTAGTACTTGAGGAAAAACTGTTTTTT	CASSLVLEEKLFF
-	TRBJ1-1	TRBV19	-	TGTGCCAGTAGTCCGGGCTGGGAGACTGAAGCTTTCTTT	CASSPGWETEAFF
-	TRBJ2-4	TRBV2	-	TGTGCCAGCAGCTCCGGACAGTTAAACATTCAGTACTTC	CASSSGQLNIQYF
-	TRBJ2-3	TRBV28	-	TGTGCCAGCAGTCAGATTTTAGGGGGGGCCCATACGCAGTATTTT	CASSQILGGAHTQYF